A single sample is the source of the 31 T cell receptor beta chains below, sequenced in a study of T cell repertoires in cytomegalovirus infection. A single record per CDR3 protein comes from TCRdb applying MiXCR to the reads. The table includes about 450,000 distinct CDR3 sequences, about a third detected once. The sequencing sample was made of PBMCs. The origin of the receptors is a human donor in good health (CMV status not recorded). Some clones in this sample may be carry-over from other donors' samples.

This clonotype was observed a few times. The V call is TRBV4-1, the J call TRBJ1-6, with 8 bases matching TRBD1. Losses at the gene ends were 4 bases for V and 8 bases for J; bases not matched to a gene: 7. The CDR3 runs to 15 residues. CDR1 and CDR2 (germline): MGHRA, YSYEKL. CDR3 sequence: CASSLEQGVDSPLHF. Written as DNA, the CDR3 is TGCGCCAGCAGCCTCGAACAGGGGGTGGATTCACCCCTCCACTTT.

The chain uses TRBV12-5 and TRBJ1-1, with a weak D call TRBD1 (5 bases). The CDR3 contains 11 residues. V was shortened by 3 bases and J by 6 bases, with 5 bases between the two germline ends. Germline loops: CDR1 LGHNT, CDR2 FRNRAP. The CDR3 coding sequence is TGTGCTAGTGGTTTAGGGGCTGAAGCTTTCTTT. Protein sequence: CASGLGAEAFF.

Many counts were recorded for this clonotype. The chain uses TRBV15 and TRBJ1-1; TRBD1 matches at 7 bases. Germline V gene data show CDR1 as LNHNV and CDR2 as YYDKDF (reference sequence). V dropped 3 bases and J dropped 6; count of bases not matched to a gene: 10. There are 15 residues in the CDR3. The chain's CDR3 is CATSSPGQREAEAFF. DNA for the CDR3: TGTGCCACCAGCAGTCCGGGACAGAGGGAGGCTGAAGCTTTCTTT. Complete variable domain (other parts from reference TRBV15 and TRBJ1-1): DAMVIQNPRYQVTQFGKPVTLSCSQTLNHNVMYWYQQKSSQAPKLLFHYYDKDFNNEADTPDNFQSRRPNTSFCFLDIRSPGLGDTAMYLCATSSPGQREAEAFFGQGTRLTVV.

Note on this clonotype: The junction departs from germline at one end; a sequencing error may be responsible. This chain joins TRBV28 and TRBJ1-5, with 7 bases fitting TRBD1. The CDR3 loop spans 14 amino acids. Germline V gene lookup returns CDR1 MDHEN and CDR2 SYDVKM. The CDR3 nucleotides are TGTGACAGCATTAACAGGGGATTCAATCAGCCCCAGCATTTT. It yields the protein CDSINRGFNQPQHF.

This chain connects TRBV28 to TRBJ1-1, with 9 bases identical to TRBD1. Germline CDR1 is MDHEN and CDR2 is SYDVKM. The CDR3 length is 14 residues. Trimming at V came to 6 bases and at J to 4 bases, leaving 6 bases not matched to a gene. This CDR3 reads CASRQTGGGTEAFF. The CDR3 DNA reads TGTGCCAGCAGACAGACAGGGGGGGGCACTGAAGCTTTCTTT.

In this sample, this clonotype turned up a few times. The chain's CDR3 is CASSPISTGPNTEAFF. The CDR3, as DNA: TGTGCCAGCTCACCTATTTCGACAGGACCTAACACTGAAGCTTTCTTT. This chain uses TRBV18 with TRBJ1-1; possibly TRBD1 for D (6 bases). The CDR3 spans 16 residues. Trimming stripped 3 bases from V and 2 bases from J, with 16 bases between. Germline lookup yields CDR1 KGHSH and CDR2 LQKENI.

The chain uses TRBV6-6 and TRBJ1-3; 12 bases are shared with TRBD1. The CDR3 covers 19 residues. Looked up from germline, CDR1 is MNHNY and CDR2 is SVGAGI (reference sequence). The ends lost 5 bases at V and 3 bases at J; junction bases unmatched: 14. CDR3 amino acids: CASSVRQPGQGASGNTIYF. As DNA, the CDR3 is TGTGCCAGCAGTGTACGGCAACCGGGACAGGGGGCAAGTGGAAACACCATATATTTT.

This clonotype was seen at least ten times. This chain uses TRBV12-3 or TRBV12-4 with TRBJ2-2, with 12 bases identical to TRBD2. V shed 6 bases and J 7 bases; nucleotides not matched to a gene: 6. CDR3 length: 15 residues. CDR3 loop: CASRLGLAGYGELFF. The CDR3 nucleotides read TGTGCCAGCAGACTCGGACTAGCGGGGTACGGGGAGCTGTTTTTT.

The V gene is TRBV6-6, the J gene TRBJ1-1; D call uncertain. Germline V lookup: CDR1 MNHNY, CDR2 SVGAGI (reference sequence). Trimming left V 6 bases short and J 4 bases short, with 15 bases between. CDR3 length: 14 amino acids. The CDR3 coding sequence is TGTGCCAGCAGCGAGACCACTTACACCACTGAAGCTTTCTTT. The encoded protein is CASSETTYTTEAFF.

This clonotype was seen a handful of times. CDR3 in amino acids: CASSEVAGGQHEQFF. The CDR3 nucleotides read TGTGCCAGCTCCGAGGTAGCGGGGGGCCAGCATGAGCAGTTCTTC. The chain joins TRBV6-4 to TRBJ2-1; 10 bases line up with TRBD2. The CDR3 length is 15 residues. The junction had 12 bases not matched to a gene; V was cut back by 8 bases and J by 8 bases. Germline CDR1 reads MRHNA; CDR2 reads SNTAGT.

CDR3 sequence reads: CASNSGVMQSQETQYF. CDR3 in DNA: TGTGCCAGCAATTCAGGGGTGATGCAGAGCCAAGAGACCCAGTACTTC. The chain uses TRBV12-3 or TRBV12-4 and TRBJ2-5; D is possibly TRBD1 (6 bases). The CDR3 consists of 16 residues. V dropped 7 bases and J dropped 1 base, with 19 bases sitting between them.

V usage is TRBV6-2 or TRBV6-3 and J usage is TRBJ1-2, with no clear D. The germline CDR1 and CDR2 sequences are MNHEY and SVGEGT. The CDR3 is 13 amino acids. Deletions cut 2 bases from V and 6 bases from J, with 10 bases between. The CDR3: CASSYPESDGYTF. The CDR3 nucleotides are TGTGCCAGCAGTTACCCGGAAAGTGATGGCTACACCTTC.

The table lists this clonotype with many counts. The chain links TRBV2 to TRBJ1-1, with D maybe TRBD1 (5 bases). V lost 2 bases to trimming and J lost 7 bases, with 8 bases between them. The germline CDR1 and CDR2 sequences are SNHLY and FYNNEI. The length of the CDR3 is 12 residues. The CDR3 spells CASSEIRGEAFF. For the CDR3, the DNA is TGTGCCAGCAGTGAAATTAGGGGTGAAGCTTTCTTT.

This clonotype was picked up a small number of times. V usage is TRBV14 and J usage is TRBJ2-7; possibly TRBD1 for D (6 bases). Germline lookup yields CDR1 SGHDN and CDR2 FVKESK. V gave up 6 bases and J gave up 3 bases, with 15 bases separating them. The CDR3 sequence is 14 residues long. The CDR3 DNA reads TGTGCCAGCAGTCTTAGGGGGTACCTCTACGAGCAGTACTTC. This gives the protein CASSLRGYLYEQYF. The entire variable domain, with the rest obtained from reference TRBV14 and TRBJ2-7, is as follows: EAGVTQFPSHSVIEKGQTVTLRCDPISGHDNLYWYRRVMGKEIKFLLHFVKESKQDESGMPNNRFLAERTGGTYSTLKVQPAELEDSGVYFCASSLRGYLYEQYFGPGTRLTVT.

V is TRBV20-1 and J is TRBJ2-1; either TRBD1 or TRBD2 may supply D (7 bases each). This CDR3 spans 14 amino acids. V was trimmed by 3 bases and J by 5 bases, leaving 14 bases between them. The germline gives CDR1 DFQATT, CDR2 SNEGSKA (reference sequence). The CDR3 region is CSARGGDSHNEQFF. Written as DNA, the CDR3 is TGCAGTGCTAGGGGAGGGGACAGCCACAATGAGCAGTTCTTC.

V usage is TRBV4-2 and J usage is TRBJ2-7; 7 bases match TRBD1. Germline V gene sequence: CDR1 LGHNA, CDR2 YNFKEQ. V lost 0 bases to trimming and J lost 2 bases; unmatched junction nucleotides: 7. The CDR3 length is 16 residues. The CDR3 sequence is CASSQEAQGVTYEQYF. The CDR3 nucleotides read TGTGCCAGCAGCCAAGAGGCTCAGGGGGTTACCTACGAGCAGTACTTC.

The V and J genes are TRBV6-6 and TRBJ2-7; D unresolved. Trimming took off 7 bases at V and 4 bases at J, with 20 bases between the two ends. The germline CDR1 and CDR2 sequences are MNHNY and SVGAGI (reference sequence). The CDR3 runs 15 residues. CDR3 residues: CASTHAPGQCYEQYF. In DNA, the CDR3 is TGTGCCAGCACGCACGCTCCGGGTCAGTGTTACGAGCAGTACTTC.

The sample holds a few counts of this clonotype. V gene TRBV6-2 or TRBV6-3 combines with J gene TRBJ2-7; TRBD1 agrees at 10 bases. With 6 bases clipped from V and 5 bases from J, the junction kept 10 bases outside the gene matches. Germline CDR1 MNHEY, CDR2 SVGEGT. The CDR3 runs to 15 residues. CDR3 in DNA: TGTGCCAGCAGAGAAGACAGGGGGCTATGGAACGAGCAGTACTTC. This translates into CASREDRGLWNEQYF.

This clonotype was counted only a few times. The J gene is TRBJ2-5, the V gene TRBV12-3 or TRBV12-4, with D unclear. This CDR3 region has 13 residues. Trimming left V 4 bases short and J 4 bases short, with 10 bases between. In DNA form, the CDR3 reads TGTGCCAGCAGTTCGATTAGTGGAGAGACCCAGTACTTC. This gives the protein CASSSISGETQYF.

The chain combines TRBV7-2 with TRBJ2-3, with 9 bases identical to TRBD2. The CDR3 sequence is 13 residues long. V gave up 5 bases and J gave up 5 bases; unmatched junction bases: 2. Germline V gives CDR1 SGHTA, CDR2 FQGNSA. The chain's CDR3 is CASSRLAEDTQYF. Here the CDR3 DNA reads TGTGCCAGCAGCCGACTAGCGGAAGATACGCAGTATTTT.

The gene calls are TRBV7-9 and TRBJ1-1; D unclear. V was trimmed by 1 base and J by 4 bases, leaving 10 bases between them. The CDR3 runs to 14 residues. CDR1 and CDR2 from the germline V gene are SEHNR and FQNEAQ (reference sequence). The CDR3 region is CASSLVGVRTEAFF. The DNA for the CDR3 is TGTGCCAGCAGCTTAGTTGGTGTACGCACTGAAGCTTTCTTT.

This clonotype was detected a few times. The chain links TRBV6-1 to TRBJ2-2, with 11 nucleotides matching TRBD1. Per the germline V gene, CDR1 is MNHNS and CDR2 is SASEGT. V lost 6 bases, J lost 2 bases, and 14 bases stayed unmatched. This CDR3 is built from 19 residues. The CDR3 is CASSLAGTGGIRNTGELFF. CDR3 nucleotide sequence: TGTGCCAGCAGCCTCGCCGGGACAGGGGGAATTCGAAACACCGGGGAGCTGTTTTTT.

This clonotype was counted between two and nine times. V and J are TRBV5-6 and TRBJ2-7; TRBD1 agrees at 7 bases. The junction had 9 bases not matched to a gene; V was cut back by 3 bases and J by 6 bases. This CDR3 contains 14 residues. Germline lookup yields CDR1 SGHDT and CDR2 YYEEEE. The CDR3: CASSYRGISREQYF. CDR3 bases: TGTGCCAGCAGCTACAGGGGAATTTCCCGCGAGCAGTACTTC.

For this clonotype: The junction and the germline gene differ at one end; a read error may be behind it. The V call is TRBV28, the J call TRBJ1-5, with no clear D. CDR1 and CDR2 from the germline V gene are MDHEN and SYDVKM. The CDR3 is 13 amino acids. As DNA, the CDR3 is TGTGCCAGCAGGGCTTCGGGGAATCATCCCCAGCAGTTT. Translating gives CASRASGNHPQQF.

This clonotype was picked up many times. The V call is TRBV7-8, the J call TRBJ2-7, with D possibly TRBD2 on 5 matching bases. V dropped 6 bases and J dropped 0 bases, with 18 bases sitting between them. Germline assignment: CDR1 SGHVS and CDR2 FQNEAQ. The CDR3 spans 16 residues. This chain's CDR3 is CASSQTGSSLSYEQYF. CDR3 bases: TGTGCCAGCAGTCAAACGGGGTCTAGCCTCTCCTACGAGCAGTACTTC.

The CDR3, as DNA: TGCGCCAGCAGCCAAGCCGGGACTAGCCACTACGAGCAGTACTTC. Its translation: CASSQAGTSHYEQYF. The V and J genes are TRBV4-1 and TRBJ2-7; the match to TRBD2 covers 9 bases. Per germline, CDR1 MGHRA and CDR2 YSYEKL. The CDR3 extends over 15 amino acids. V lost 1 base, J lost 3 bases, and 4 bases stayed unmatched.

CDR3 coding DNA: TGTGCCAGCAGCCTTTACGCCCGTTATGCGAGAGGGGATCAGCCCCAGCATTTT. Protein product: CASSLYARYARGDQPQHF. The chain joins TRBV28 to TRBJ1-5; D may be TRBD1 (5 bases). Germline V lookup: CDR1 MDHEN, CDR2 SYDVKM. This CDR3 has 18 residues. V was shortened by 6 bases and J by 5 bases, with 26 bases between the two germline ends.

This clonotype was seen at least ten times. This chain links TRBV7-2 with TRBJ2-1; TRBD2 might be the D (5 bases). V lost 1 base and J lost 10, with 20 bases in between. The CDR3 runs to 16 residues. Germline assignment: CDR1 SGHTA and CDR2 FQGNSA. The CDR3 reads CASSLVASQPYAEQFF. The DNA for the CDR3 is TGTGCCAGCAGCTTAGTTGCTAGCCAACCCTATGCGGAGCAGTTCTTC.

This clonotype was seen only a few times. J is TRBJ1-2 and V is TRBV5-5; no clear D gene. CDR3 length equals 13 residues. The germline V and J ends were trimmed by 0 bases and 9 bases, with 12 bases remaining between them. Germline CDR1 is SGHKS and CDR2 is YYEKEE (reference sequence). This CDR3 reads CASSLAMDSSYTF. For the CDR3, the DNA is TGTGCCAGCAGCTTGGCCATGGACTCGAGCTACACCTTC.

This clonotype was observed many times. The chain recombines TRBV7-2 with TRBJ1-1; the D gene is possibly TRBD1 (5 bases). V lost 5 bases, J lost 1 base, and 8 bases lay in between. CDR3 size: 13 residues. Germline CDR1 and CDR2: SGHTA and FQGNSA. CDR3 region: CASSRQRNTEAFF. The CDR3 region has the DNA TGTGCCAGCAGCCGACAGAGGAACACTGAAGCTTTCTTT. The variable domain in full, completed from reference TRBV7-2 and TRBJ1-1, reads GAGVSQSPSNKVTEKGKDVELRCDPISGHTALYWYRQSLGQGLEFLIYFQGNSAPDKSGLPSDRFSAERTGGSVSTLTIQRTQQEDSAVYLCASSRQRNTEAFFGQGTRLTVV.

This clonotype was seen a handful of times. The V and J genes are TRBV6-5 and TRBJ2-5; unclear D gene. The germline V and J ends were trimmed by 2 bases and 1 base, with 5 bases remaining between them. The CDR3 has 13 amino acids. CDR1 is MNHEY and CDR2 is SVGAGI in the germline V gene. The CDR3 loop is CASSYGVQETQYF. For the CDR3, the DNA is TGTGCCAGCAGTTACGGCGTCCAAGAGACCCAGTACTTC.